One and the same sample provided the 10 T cell receptor beta chains below, sequenced in a study of regulatory T cells in long-lasting Graves disease. With iRepertoire HTBI primers and Arm-PCR of CDR3 regions, TCR beta libraries were built. TCRdb reprocessed the multiplex PCR reads with MiXCR, giving one entry per CDR3 protein. Counted here are around 450,000 distinct CDR3 sequences, roughly 16% occurring once; the ten biggest clones make up roughly an eighth. This sample's time point: newly diagnosed GD, antithyroid drugs for less than 3 months. Extracted RNA from PBMCs served as the source of the TCR library. These same records also appear under a second study, on T cells in Graves' hyperthyroidism and ophthalmopathy.

The sequences come from peripheral blood mononuclear cells (PBMCs), collected at new diagnosis, from a patient treated with antithyroid drugs. The receptor set was obtained from a man in his forties or fifties with Graves disease.

At least ten counts were recorded for this clonotype. V is TRBV5-8 and J is TRBJ2-5; 9 bases are a match to TRBD2. V lost 3 bases to trimming and J lost 0 bases; unmatched junction nucleotides: 6. The CDR3 is 16 residues long. CDR1 SGHTS and CDR2 YDEGEE come from the germline V gene. The CDR3 loop reads CASSWRLAGDQETQYF. CDR3 nucleotide sequence: TGTGCCAGCAGCTGGAGGTTAGCGGGAGACCAAGAGACCCAGTACTTC.

The genes are TRBV19 and TRBJ2-2, with D uncertain. Looked up from germline, CDR1 is LNHDA and CDR2 is SQIVND (reference sequence). V dropped 5 bases and J dropped 5 bases, with 9 bases sitting between them. This CDR3 is built from 13 residues. CDR3 coding DNA: TGTGCCAGTAGTTTCCGATGGACCGGGGAGCTGTTTTTT. Its translation is CASSFRWTGELFF.

As regards this clonotype: A clone one base away is much larger, so this may be a read error. The rearrangement links TRBV7-2 to TRBJ1-2, with 9 bases matching TRBD1. CDR1 and CDR2 from the germline V gene are SGHTA and FQGNSA. The V and J ends lost 6 bases and 8 bases, in that order; junction bases with no gene match: 10. The CDR3 length is 14 residues. Here the CDR3 DNA reads TGTGCCAGCAGACCCCCGGGGACAGGGTACGGCTACACCTTC. It encodes CASRPPGTGYGYTF.

The V gene is TRBV27, the J gene TRBJ1-1, with a weak D call TRBD1 (5 bases). The germline V gene encodes CDR1 MNHEY and CDR2 SMNVEV (reference sequence). CDR3 size: 13 residues. Trimming removed 4 bases from V and 1 base from J, with 7 bases in between. CDR3 in DNA: TGTGCCAGCAGTTCAGGGAGGAACACTGAAGCTTTCTTT. It yields the protein CASSSGRNTEAFF.

This clonotype has ten or more counts. The genes are TRBV20-1 and TRBJ2-7, with a tentative D call TRBD1 (6 bases). Between the trimmed V and J ends, which lost 0 bases and 5 bases, there was a span of 14 bases. The CDR3 runs 14 residues. Germline CDR1 DFQATT, CDR2 SNEGSKA (reference sequence). The CDR3 DNA is TGCAGTGCTAGAGAGGGGGCGCAAATCGACGAGCAGTACTTC. Residues: CSAREGAQIDEQYF.

This clonotype was detected many times. The rearrangement links TRBV5-1 to TRBJ1-1; D unresolved. Deletions cut 0 bases from V and 3 bases from J, with 9 bases between. CDR1 SGHRS and CDR2 YFSETQ come from the germline V gene. CDR3 size: 14 residues. CDR3 DNA sequence: TGCGCCAGCAGCTTGGAGGTGGGTGACACTGAAGCTTTCTTT. Protein product: CASSLEVGDTEAFF.

This clonotype was found a few times. This sequence joins TRBV29-1 and TRBJ1-4; TRBD1 might be the D (5 bases). The CDR3 length is 15 residues. In germline, CDR1 is SQVTM, CDR2 ANQGSEA. Trimming cost V 6 bases and J 0 bases, with 14 bases left between them. The CDR3 DNA follows: TGCAGCGTGAAGACGAAGGGGACAACTAATGAAAAACTGTTTTTT. Translating gives CSVKTKGTTNEKLFF.

This clonotype was observed at least ten times. V and J are TRBV2 and TRBJ2-7, with D uncertain. Germline lookup yields CDR1 SNHLY and CDR2 FYNNEI. The CDR3 length is 11 residues. Trimming left V 6 bases short and J 1 base short, with 4 bases between. CDR3 amino acids: CASRASYEQYF. The CDR3 coding sequence is TGTGCCAGCAGGGCATCCTACGAGCAGTACTTC.

CDR3 nucleotides: TGTGCCAGCAGCTCCGGGACAGGGCCCAATGAGCAGTTCTTC. It specifies CASSSGTGPNEQFF. The J gene is TRBJ2-1, the V gene TRBV6-1, with 9 bases fitting TRBD1. CDR3 size: 14 residues. V was clipped by 6 bases and J by 6 bases; unmatched bases: 6. Germline V gene lookup returns CDR1 MNHNS and CDR2 SASEGT.

CDR3 bases: TGTGCCAGCAGTCAACACGGGACTAGCGGGACAACGAACACCGGGGAGCTGTTTTTT. This translates into CASSQHGTSGTTNTGELFF. This chain uses TRBV6-7 with TRBJ2-2; 13 bases fit TRBD2. TRBV6-7 is sorted into the ORF group, with uncertain function. The CDR3 is made up of 19 amino acids. The ends lost 5 bases at V and 0 bases at J; junction bases unmatched: 9.